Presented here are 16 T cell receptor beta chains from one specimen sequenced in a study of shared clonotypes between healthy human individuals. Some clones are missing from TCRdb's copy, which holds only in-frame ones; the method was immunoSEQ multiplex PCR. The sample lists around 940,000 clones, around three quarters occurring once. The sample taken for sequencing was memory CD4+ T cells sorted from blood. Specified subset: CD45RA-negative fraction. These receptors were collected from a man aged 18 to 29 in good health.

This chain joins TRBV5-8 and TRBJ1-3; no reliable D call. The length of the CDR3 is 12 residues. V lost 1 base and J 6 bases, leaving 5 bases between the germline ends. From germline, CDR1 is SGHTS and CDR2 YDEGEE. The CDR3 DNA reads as TGTGCCAGCAGCTTGCAAGTAAACACCATATATTTT. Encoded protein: CASSLQVNTIYF. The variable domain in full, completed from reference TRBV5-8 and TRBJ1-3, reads EAGVTQSPTHLIKTRGQQATLRCSPISGHTSVYWYQQALGLGLQFLLWYDEGEERNRGNFPPRFSGRQFPNYSSELNVNALELEDSALYLCASSLQVNTIYFGEGSWLTVV.

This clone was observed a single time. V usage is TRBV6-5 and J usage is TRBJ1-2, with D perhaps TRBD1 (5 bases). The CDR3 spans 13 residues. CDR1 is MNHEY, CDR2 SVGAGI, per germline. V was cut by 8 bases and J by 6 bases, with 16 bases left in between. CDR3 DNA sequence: TGTGCCAGCTTCTCCCCAGGGATGGATGGCTACACCTTC. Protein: CASFSPGMDGYTF.

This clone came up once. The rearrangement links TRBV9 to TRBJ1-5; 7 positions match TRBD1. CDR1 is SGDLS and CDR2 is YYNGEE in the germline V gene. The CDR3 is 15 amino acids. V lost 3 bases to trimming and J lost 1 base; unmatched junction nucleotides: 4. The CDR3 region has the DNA TGTGCCAGCAGCGAACAGGGGTCGAGCAATCAGCCCCAGCATTTT. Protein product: CASSEQGSSNQPQHF.

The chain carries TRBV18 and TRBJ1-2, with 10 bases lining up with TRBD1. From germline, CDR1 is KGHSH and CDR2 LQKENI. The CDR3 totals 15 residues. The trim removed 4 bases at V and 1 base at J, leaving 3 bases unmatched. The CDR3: CASSLDRGLNYGYTF. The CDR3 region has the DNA TGTGCCAGCTCACTCGACAGGGGGCTTAACTATGGCTACACCTTC.

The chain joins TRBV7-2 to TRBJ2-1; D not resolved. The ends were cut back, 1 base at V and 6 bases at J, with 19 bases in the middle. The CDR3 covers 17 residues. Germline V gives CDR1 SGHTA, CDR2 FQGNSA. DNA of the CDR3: TGTGCCAGCAGCTTAGGGCCTTACAGCGTCGGACCCAATGAGCAGTTCTTC. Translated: CASSLGPYSVGPNEQFF.

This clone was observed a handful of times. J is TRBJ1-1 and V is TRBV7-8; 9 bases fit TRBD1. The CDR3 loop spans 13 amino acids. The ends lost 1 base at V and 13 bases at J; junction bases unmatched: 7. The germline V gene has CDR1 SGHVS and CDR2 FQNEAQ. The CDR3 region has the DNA TGTGCCAGCAGCTTAGACCCGGGACAGGGCGTTTTCTTT. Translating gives CASSLDPGQGVFF.

Here the CDR3 DNA reads TGTGCCAGCAGCGTAGCAAGTCAGGGGCCAGTACAAGAGACCCAGTACTTC. This gives the protein CASSVASQGPVQETQYF. J is TRBJ2-5 and V is TRBV9; D possibly corresponds to TRBD1 (6 bases). The germline V gene encodes CDR1 SGDLS and CDR2 YYNGEE. V was clipped by 0 bases and J by 2 bases, with 17 bases between them. The CDR3 is 17 residues long.

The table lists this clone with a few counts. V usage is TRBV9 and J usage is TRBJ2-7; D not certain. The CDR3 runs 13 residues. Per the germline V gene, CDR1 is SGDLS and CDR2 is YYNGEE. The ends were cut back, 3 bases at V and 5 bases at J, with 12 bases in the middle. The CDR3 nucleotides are TGTGCCAGCAGCGGTGACTTCCGGGACGAGCAGTACTTC. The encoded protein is CASSGDFRDEQYF.

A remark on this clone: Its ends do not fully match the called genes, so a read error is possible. The CDR3 region is CAWRGQSSSHF. The CDR3 nucleotides are TGTGCCTGGAGGGGACAGTCCTCATCACACTTC. V and J are TRBV30 and TRBJ2-7; TRBD1 matches 7 bases. The germline CDR1 and CDR2 sequences are GTSNPN and SVGIG (reference sequence). The CDR3 spans 11 residues.

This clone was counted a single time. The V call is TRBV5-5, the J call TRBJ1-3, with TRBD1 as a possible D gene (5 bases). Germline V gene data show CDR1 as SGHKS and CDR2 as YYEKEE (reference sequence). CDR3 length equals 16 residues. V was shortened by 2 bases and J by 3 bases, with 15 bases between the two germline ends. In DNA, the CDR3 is TGTGCCAGCAGCTTCCGAGGAATTGGGGGTGGAAACACCATATATTTT. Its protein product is CASSFRGIGGGNTIYF.

CDR3 protein: CASSSSGGATEAFF. DNA for the CDR3: TGTGCCAGCAGCTCTTCAGGGGGGGCCACTGAAGCTTTCTTT. This chain joins TRBV11-2 and TRBJ1-1; 7 positions agree with TRBD1. This CDR3 contains 14 residues. Germline assignment: CDR1 SGHAT and CDR2 FQNNGV. Trimming took 4 bases from V and 4 from J; bases not matched to a gene: 6.

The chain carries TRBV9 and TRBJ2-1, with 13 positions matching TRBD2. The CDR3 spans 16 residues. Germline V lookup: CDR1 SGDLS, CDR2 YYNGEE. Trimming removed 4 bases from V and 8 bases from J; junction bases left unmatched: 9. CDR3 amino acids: CASSPTSGGAFDEQFF. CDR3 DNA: TGTGCCAGCAGCCCCACTAGCGGGGGGGCTTTCGATGAGCAGTTCTTC.

The CDR3 region is CASSQEWAAQETQYF. The CDR3 DNA follows: TGCGCCAGCAGCCAAGAGTGGGCAGCACAAGAGACCCAGTACTTC. The chain recombines TRBV4-1 with TRBJ2-5; D is undetermined. The CDR3 contains 15 residues. Between the trimmed V and J ends, which lost 0 bases and 2 bases, there was a span of 10 bases. Germline V gene lookup returns CDR1 MGHRA and CDR2 YSYEKL.

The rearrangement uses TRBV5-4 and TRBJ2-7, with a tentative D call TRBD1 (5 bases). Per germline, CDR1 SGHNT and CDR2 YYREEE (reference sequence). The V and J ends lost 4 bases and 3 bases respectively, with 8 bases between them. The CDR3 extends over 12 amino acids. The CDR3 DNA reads TGTGCCAGCAGCGTCCAGGGCTACGAGCAGTACTTC. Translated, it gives CASSVQGYEQYF.

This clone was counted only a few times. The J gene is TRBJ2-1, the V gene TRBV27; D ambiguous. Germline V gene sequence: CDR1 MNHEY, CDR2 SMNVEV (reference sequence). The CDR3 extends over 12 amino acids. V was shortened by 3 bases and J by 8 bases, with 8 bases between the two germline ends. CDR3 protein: CASSFDNDEQFF. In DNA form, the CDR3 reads TGTGCCAGCAGTTTTGATAACGATGAGCAGTTCTTC.

For the CDR3, the DNA is TGTGCCAGCAGTCACCAGACCGGGGAGCTGTTTTTT. This translates into CASSHQTGELFF. This chain joins TRBV2 and TRBJ2-2; D call uncertain. Germline CDR1 SNHLY, CDR2 FYNNEI. Trimming took off 5 bases at V and 5 bases at J, with 6 bases between the two ends. The CDR3 totals 12 residues.